These 27 T cell receptor beta chains came from one sample sequenced in a study of T cells in Graves' hyperthyroidism and ophthalmopathy. RNA transcripts were the template for amplifying TCR beta CDR3 regions. With the HTBI primer set, the TCR CDR3 went through a first round of RT-PCR. TCRdb ran MiXCR on the multiplex PCR reads and lists one entry per CDR3 protein. The table shows 380,000 or so distinct CDR3 sequences, with 19% occurring only once. Specimen: blood. The receptors shown here come from a young woman with Graves' hyperthyroidism.

In nucleotides, the CDR3 is TGTGCCAGCAGCTTAGATGGGACTGCCTACGAGCAGTACTTC. Amino acids: CASSLDGTAYEQYF. V and J are TRBV7-2 and TRBJ2-7; tentative D call: TRBD2 (6 bases). Germline V CDR1 and CDR2: SGHTA, FQGNSA. Deletions cut 1 base from V and 2 bases from J, with 9 bases between. The CDR3 totals 14 residues. Combining the CDR3 with reference TRBV7-2 and TRBJ2-7 gives the whole variable domain GAGVSQSPSNKVTEKGKDVELRCDPISGHTALYWYRQSLGQGLEFLIYFQGNSAPDKSGLPSDRFSAERTGGSVSTLTIQRTQQEDSAVYLCASSLDGTAYEQYFGPGTRLTVT.

This clonotype was picked up many times. The rearrangement uses TRBV20-1 and TRBJ2-7; TRBD1 might be the D (5 bases). Trimming pared 0 bases from V and 4 bases from J, leaving 7 bases between. Germline-derived CDR1 and CDR2 are DFQATT and SNEGSKA (reference sequence). CDR3 length: 12 amino acids. CDR3 in amino acids: CSARDQGYEQYF. The CDR3 DNA is TGCAGTGCTAGAGATCAGGGTTACGAGCAGTACTTC.

This clonotype showed up many times. This chain links TRBV20-1 with TRBJ2-7; either TRBD1 or TRBD2 may fit D (6 bases each). CDR1 and CDR2 from the germline V gene are DFQATT and SNEGSKA (reference sequence). The CDR3 extends over 14 amino acids. V shed 6 bases and J shed 5 bases, with 20 bases lying between them. DNA of the CDR3: TGCAGTGCCCGGGAGTTAAGGGGGGCCGACGAGCAGTACTTC. It encodes CSARELRGADEQYF.

There are a few counts of this clonotype. This rearrangement joins TRBV18 to TRBJ2-7; no firm D call. The CDR3 length is 14 residues. Between the trimmed V and J ends, which lost 3 bases and 3 bases, there was a span of 12 bases. Germline loops: CDR1 KGHSH, CDR2 LQKENI. CDR3 bases: TGTGCCAGCTCACCGTTGCTTACTTACTACGAGCAGTACTTC. This codes for CASSPLLTYYEQYF.

This clonotype has ten or more counts. The chain links TRBV28 to TRBJ2-7; D is possibly TRBD1 (6 bases). Per germline, CDR1 MDHEN and CDR2 SYDVKM. V lost 7 bases and J 5 bases, leaving 18 bases between the germline ends. The CDR3 is 14 amino acids. The CDR3 region has the DNA TGTGCCAGCAACCTCTCGGGACATCTAAACGAGCAGTACTTC. Protein sequence: CASNLSGHLNEQYF.

The chain combines TRBV30 with TRBJ2-7; D unclear. Germline V gene lookup returns CDR1 GTSNPN and CDR2 SVGIG (reference sequence). The CDR3 has 13 residues. V was trimmed by 0 bases and J by 2 bases, leaving 8 bases between them. CDR3: CAWSVFSAYEQYF. The CDR3 bases are TGTGCCTGGAGTGTATTTTCGGCCTACGAGCAGTACTTC.

This clonotype was detected many times. The genes are TRBV6-1 and TRBJ2-2; the D is unclear. V lost 5 bases and J 6 bases, leaving 10 bases between the germline ends. Germline-derived CDR1 and CDR2 are MNHNS and SASEGT. CDR3 length equals 13 residues. The CDR3 loop is CASSRSSAGELFF. The CDR3 DNA sequence: TGTGCCAGCAGTCGAAGCTCGGCCGGGGAGCTGTTTTTT.

This clonotype was recorded a few times. The genes are TRBV5-1 and TRBJ1-1; no reliable D call. Germline V gives CDR1 SGHRS, CDR2 YFSETQ. Deletions cut 0 bases from V and 7 bases from J, with 10 bases between. The CDR3 consists of 13 residues. The CDR3 sequence: CASSLGGSLEAFF. Written as DNA, the CDR3 is TGCGCCAGCAGCTTGGGAGGGTCACTTGAAGCTTTCTTT.

This clonotype was found many times. The chain recombines TRBV6-5 with TRBJ1-2, with TRBD1 identical over 7 bases. Looked up from germline, CDR1 is MNHEY and CDR2 is SVGAGI. Trimming removed 0 bases from V and 5 bases from J; junction bases left unmatched: 6. This CDR3 spans 15 amino acids. The DNA for the CDR3 is TGTGCCAGCAGTTACTCTGAGACAGGGCGGTATGGCTACACCTTC. It codes for CASSYSETGRYGYTF.

This chain links TRBV6-1 with TRBJ2-7, with TRBD2 identical over 8 bases. CDR1 and CDR2 (germline): MNHNS, SASEGT. The trim removed 7 bases at V and 3 bases at J, leaving 8 bases unmatched. This CDR3 has 14 residues. The CDR3 reads CASNPAGDNYEQYF. The DNA for the CDR3 is TGTGCCAGCAACCCAGCGGGGGACAACTACGAGCAGTACTTC.

This clonotype occurred many times. The chain recombines TRBV6-2 or TRBV6-3 with TRBJ2-7; the match to TRBD1 covers 8 bases. The CDR3 spans 13 residues. The germline CDR1 and CDR2 sequences are MNHEY and SVGEGT. The ends lost 4 bases at V and 6 bases at J; junction bases unmatched: 5. Here the CDR3 reads CASSFSDRAEQYF. CDR3 DNA: TGTGCCAGCAGTTTCTCGGACAGGGCCGAGCAGTACTTC.

This clonotype appeared once. This chain joins TRBV12-3 or TRBV12-4 and TRBJ1-2; TRBD1 aligns across 7 bases. The CDR3 extends over 13 amino acids. V shed 7 bases and J 8 bases; nucleotides not matched to a gene: 10. The CDR3 loop reads CASTPLQGDGYTF. The CDR3 DNA reads as TGTGCCAGCACCCCACTCCAGGGGGACGGCTACACCTTC.

The sample holds a few counts of this clonotype. This rearrangement joins TRBV18 to TRBJ2-1; the D is unclear. Germline V CDR1 and CDR2: KGHSH, LQKENI. The V end was cut by 5 bases, the J end by 1 base, with 6 bases between. This CDR3 region has 13 residues. The CDR3 bases are TGTGCCAGCTCATTAGGTTCCTACAATGAGCAGTTCTTC. Its translation: CASSLGSYNEQFF.

This clonotype was seen ten or more times. The chain is built from TRBV30 and TRBJ2-7, with 10 bases fitting TRBD1. Germline trimming cut 4 bases from V and 3 bases from J; bases unmatched to any gene: 3. CDR3 length equals 13 residues. CDR1 GTSNPN and CDR2 SVGIG come from the germline V gene (reference sequence). The CDR3 is CAWNRDRGYEQYF. In DNA form, the CDR3 reads TGTGCCTGGAACCGGGACAGGGGCTACGAGCAGTACTTC.

The table lists this clonotype with a few counts. The rearrangement links TRBV7-6 to TRBJ2-1, with D perhaps matching TRBD2 (6 bases). In germline, CDR1 is SGHVS, CDR2 FNYEAQ. The CDR3 consists of 11 residues. The ends were cut back, 5 bases at V and 9 bases at J, with 8 bases in the middle. This chain's CDR3 is CASSPGGEQFF. CDR3 bases: TGTGCCAGCAGCCCCGGGGGTGAGCAGTTCTTC.

This clonotype was recorded at least ten times. The rearrangement links TRBV6-1 to TRBJ2-2, with 9 bases identical to TRBD1. Germline V gene lookup returns CDR1 MNHNS and CDR2 SASEGT. This CDR3 has 16 amino acids. The V segment lost 4 bases and the J segment 5 bases; nucleotides outside the gene matches: 8. The CDR3 nucleotides read TGTGCCAGCAGTGTCCTTACAGGGGGCGAGACCGGGGAGCTGTTTTTT. Encoded protein: CASSVLTGGETGELFF.

Many counts were recorded for this clonotype. The V call is TRBV6-5, the J call TRBJ2-7; unclear D gene. CDR1 and CDR2 (germline): MNHEY, SVGAGI. The CDR3 sequence is 13 residues long. Trimming shortened V by 2 bases and J by 5 bases, and 10 bases separated the two germline ends. The CDR3 loop reads CASSYGAQNEQYF. CDR3 coding DNA: TGTGCCAGCAGTTACGGAGCTCAGAACGAGCAGTACTTC.

The V and J genes are TRBV6-4 and TRBJ2-3; D possibly corresponds to TRBD2 (6 bases). CDR3 size: 16 residues. Germline CDR1 is MRHNA and CDR2 is SNTAGT. Trimming stripped 3 bases from V and 2 bases from J, with 15 bases between. In DNA form, the CDR3 reads TGTGCCAGCAGTGAAAGGAGGGTAAGGGACACAGATACGCAGTATTTT. It is translated as CASSERRVRDTDTQYF.

Notes on this clonotype: This may be a read error: a much more frequent sequence differs by one nucleotide. V gene TRBV18 combines with J gene TRBJ2-7; no reliable D call. This CDR3 has 13 residues. Germline assignment: CDR1 KGHSH and CDR2 LQKENI. Trimming shortened V by 4 bases and J by 5 bases, and 12 bases separated the two germline ends. This chain's CDR3 is CASSLLLNDEQYF. The CDR3 DNA sequence: TGTGCCAGCTCACTATTGCTTAACGACGAGCAGTACTTC.

V usage is TRBV28 and J usage is TRBJ1-5; the D gene is possibly TRBD1 (6 bases). The CDR3 consists of 15 residues. V lost 6 bases, J lost 0 bases, and 12 bases lay in between. The V gene's germline CDR1 is MDHEN and CDR2 SYDVKM. This CDR3 reads CASSVQGYSNQPQHF. DNA for the CDR3: TGTGCCAGCAGCGTACAGGGATATAGCAATCAGCCCCAGCATTTT.

This clonotype was seen repeatedly, ten times or more. The chain is built from TRBV9 and TRBJ2-2; D uncertain. The V gene's germline CDR1 is SGDLS and CDR2 YYNGEE. The CDR3 consists of 15 residues. Deletions cut 0 bases from V and 3 bases from J, with 9 bases between. This chain's CDR3 is CASSVAHSYTGELFF. In DNA form, the CDR3 reads TGTGCCAGCAGCGTAGCCCACAGCTACACCGGGGAGCTGTTTTTT.

The chain couples TRBV7-6 to TRBJ2-7; a weak D match, TRBD1 (6 bases). The V end lost 2 bases, the J end lost 3 bases, and 11 bases lay between the germline ends. Germline V gene sequence: CDR1 SGHVS, CDR2 FNYEAQ. CDR3 size: 14 residues. CDR3: CASSLWAGDYEQYF. For the CDR3, the DNA is TGTGCCAGCAGCTTATGGGCAGGGGACTACGAGCAGTACTTC.

This clonotype has only a few counts. The chain is built from TRBV20-1 and TRBJ1-5; 9 nucleotides align to TRBD1. The trim removed 5 bases at V and 4 bases at J, leaving 6 bases unmatched. The CDR3 totals 14 residues. Germline loops: CDR1 DFQATT, CDR2 SNEGSKA (reference sequence). The CDR3 is CSAGDRATNQPQHF. The CDR3, as DNA: TGCAGTGCTGGGGACAGGGCCACAAATCAGCCCCAGCATTTT.

This clonotype was seen a few times. The rearrangement joins TRBV6-2 or TRBV6-3 to TRBJ2-5; D is ambiguous. The CDR3 is 13 amino acids. Germline V gene lookup returns CDR1 MNHEY and CDR2 SVGEGT. Trimming removed 7 bases at V and 0 bases at J, with 9 bases between. The CDR3 DNA follows: TGTGCCAGCACCATGGACGACCAAGAGACCCAGTACTTC. This sequence encodes CASTMDDQETQYF.

This clonotype was seen only once. This chain connects TRBV10-2 to TRBJ2-5, with 10 bases lining up with TRBD1. The germline V gene has CDR1 WSHSY and CDR2 SAAADI. The CDR3 sequence is 17 residues long. The V gene end was trimmed by 0 bases and the J gene end by 2 bases; junction bases not matched to a gene: 6. CDR3 region: CASSESDRGGPQETQYF. For the CDR3, the DNA is TGCGCCAGCAGTGAGTCGGACAGGGGGGGGCCGCAAGAGACCCAGTACTTC.

The gene calls are TRBV10-2 and TRBJ1-1; 7 bases agree with TRBD1. Germline V lookup: CDR1 WSHSY, CDR2 SAAADI. After removal of 5 bases from V and 2 bases from J, the junction contained 5 bases not matched to a gene. This CDR3 region has 14 residues. For the CDR3, the DNA is TGCGCCAGCAGTCCGGGACAGAGCAACACTGAAGCTTTCTTT. Its translation: CASSPGQSNTEAFF.

Ten or more counts support this clonotype. The V call is TRBV18, the J call TRBJ2-7; unclear D gene. CDR3 length: 13 residues. The V end was cut by 6 bases, the J end by 6 bases, with 15 bases between. Germline V gives CDR1 KGHSH, CDR2 LQKENI. CDR3 in DNA: TGTGCCAGCTCCCCGTCTTCATCAGCCGAGCAGTACTTC. Amino acids: CASSPSSSAEQYF. The full variable domain, rest sourced from reference TRBV18 and TRBJ2-7, is NAGVMQNPRHLVRRRGQEARLRCSPMKGHSHVYWYRQLPEEGLKFMVYLQKENIIDESGMPKERFSAEFPKEGPSILRIQQVVRGDSAAYFCASSPSSSAEQYFGPGTRLTVT.